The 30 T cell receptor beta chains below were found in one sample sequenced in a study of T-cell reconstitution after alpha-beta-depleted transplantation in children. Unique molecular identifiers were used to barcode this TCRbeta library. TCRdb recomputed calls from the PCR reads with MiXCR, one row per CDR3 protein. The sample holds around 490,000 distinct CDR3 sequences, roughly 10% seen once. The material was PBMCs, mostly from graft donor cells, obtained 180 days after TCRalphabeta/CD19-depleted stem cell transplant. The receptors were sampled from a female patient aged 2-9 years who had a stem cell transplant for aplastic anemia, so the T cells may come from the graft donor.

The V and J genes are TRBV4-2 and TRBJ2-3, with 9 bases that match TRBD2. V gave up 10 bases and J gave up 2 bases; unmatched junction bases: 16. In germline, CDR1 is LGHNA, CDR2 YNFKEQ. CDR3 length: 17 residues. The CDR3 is CAMGPGVASGTTDTQYF. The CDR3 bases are TGTGCCATGGGCCCGGGGGTGGCTAGCGGGACCACAGATACGCAGTATTTT.

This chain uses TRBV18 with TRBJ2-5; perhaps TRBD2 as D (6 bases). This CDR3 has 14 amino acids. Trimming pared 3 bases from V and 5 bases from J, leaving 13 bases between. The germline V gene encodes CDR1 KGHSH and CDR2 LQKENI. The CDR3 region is CASSPVPGRETQYF. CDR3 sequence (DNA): TGTGCCAGCTCACCCGTCCCAGGGAGGGAGACCCAGTACTTC.

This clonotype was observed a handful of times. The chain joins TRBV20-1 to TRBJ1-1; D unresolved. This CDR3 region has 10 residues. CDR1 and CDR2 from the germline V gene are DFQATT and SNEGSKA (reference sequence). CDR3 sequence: CRGRDTEAFF. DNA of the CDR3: TGCAGGGGCCGGGACACTGAAGCTTTCTTT.

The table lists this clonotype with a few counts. CDR3 sequence: CASSPPLGEQFF. CDR3 sequence (DNA): TGTGCCAGCAGCCCCCCGTTGGGGGAGCAGTTCTTC. The rearrangement uses TRBV7-6 and TRBJ2-1; D gene unclear. V shed 5 bases and J shed 10 bases, with 12 bases lying between them. CDR1 SGHVS and CDR2 FNYEAQ come from the germline V gene. The CDR3 extends over 12 amino acids.

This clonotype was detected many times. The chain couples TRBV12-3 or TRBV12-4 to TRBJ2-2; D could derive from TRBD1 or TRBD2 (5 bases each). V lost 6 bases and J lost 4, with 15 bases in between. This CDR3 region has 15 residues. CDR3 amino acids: CASSPHGAGTGELFF. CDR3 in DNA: TGTGCCAGCAGCCCTCATGGGGCGGGCACCGGGGAGCTGTTTTTT.

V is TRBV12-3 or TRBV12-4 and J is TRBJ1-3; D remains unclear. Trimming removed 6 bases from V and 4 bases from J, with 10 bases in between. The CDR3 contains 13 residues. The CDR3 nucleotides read TGTGCCAGCAGGGAGACAAGAGGAAACACCATATATTTT. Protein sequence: CASRETRGNTIYF.

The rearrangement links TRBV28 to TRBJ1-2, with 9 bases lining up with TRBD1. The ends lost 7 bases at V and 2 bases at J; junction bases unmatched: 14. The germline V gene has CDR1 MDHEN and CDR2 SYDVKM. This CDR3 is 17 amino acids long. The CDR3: CASTNTGTGRQNYGYTF. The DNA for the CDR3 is TGTGCCAGCACCAACACCGGGACAGGGAGGCAGAACTATGGCTACACCTTC.

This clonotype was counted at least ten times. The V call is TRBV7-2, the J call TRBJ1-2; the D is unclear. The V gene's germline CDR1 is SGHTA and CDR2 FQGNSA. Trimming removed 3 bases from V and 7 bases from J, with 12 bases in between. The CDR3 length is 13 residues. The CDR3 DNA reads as TGTGCCAGCAGCTTGGGCCGGCTAACTGGCTACACCTTC. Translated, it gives CASSLGRLTGYTF.

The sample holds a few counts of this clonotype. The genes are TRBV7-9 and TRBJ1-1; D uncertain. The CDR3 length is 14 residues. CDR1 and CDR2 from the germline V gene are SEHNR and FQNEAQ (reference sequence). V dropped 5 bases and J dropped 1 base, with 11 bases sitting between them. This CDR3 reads CASSIRDSNTEAFF. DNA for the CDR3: TGTGCCAGCAGCATACGAGACTCGAACACTGAAGCTTTCTTT.

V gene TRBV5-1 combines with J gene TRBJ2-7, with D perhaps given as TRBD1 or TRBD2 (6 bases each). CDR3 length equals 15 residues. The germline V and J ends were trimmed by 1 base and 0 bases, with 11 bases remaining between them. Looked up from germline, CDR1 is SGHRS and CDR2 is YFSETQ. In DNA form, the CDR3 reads TGCGCCAGCAGCTTGACAGGGAGGAGCTCCTACGAGCAGTACTTC. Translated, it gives CASSLTGRSSYEQYF.

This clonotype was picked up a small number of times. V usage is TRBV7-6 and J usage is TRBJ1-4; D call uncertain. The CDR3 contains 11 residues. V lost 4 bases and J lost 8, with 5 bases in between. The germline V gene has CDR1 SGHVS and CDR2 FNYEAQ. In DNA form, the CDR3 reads TGTGCCAGCAGCTCCGAGGAAAAACTGTTTTTT. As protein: CASSSEEKLFF.

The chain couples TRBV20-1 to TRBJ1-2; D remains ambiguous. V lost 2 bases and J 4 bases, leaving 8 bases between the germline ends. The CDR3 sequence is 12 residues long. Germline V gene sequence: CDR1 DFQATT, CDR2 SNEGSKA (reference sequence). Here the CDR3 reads CSARWGVYGYTF. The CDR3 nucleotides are TGCAGTGCTAGATGGGGAGTCTATGGCTACACCTTC.

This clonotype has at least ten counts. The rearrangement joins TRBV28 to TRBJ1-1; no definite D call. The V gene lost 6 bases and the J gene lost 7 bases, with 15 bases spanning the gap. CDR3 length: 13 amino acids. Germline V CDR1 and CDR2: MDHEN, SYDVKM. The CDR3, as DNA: TGTGCCAGCAGCCCGAGTCGGCGGTTTGAAGCTTTCTTT. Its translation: CASSPSRRFEAFF.

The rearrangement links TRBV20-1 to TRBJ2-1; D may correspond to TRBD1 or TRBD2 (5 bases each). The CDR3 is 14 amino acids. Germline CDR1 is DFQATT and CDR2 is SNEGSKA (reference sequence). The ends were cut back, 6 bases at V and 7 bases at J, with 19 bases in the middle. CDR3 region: CSASGGGDKNEQFF. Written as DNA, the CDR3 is TGCAGTGCGTCGGGTGGGGGAGACAAAAATGAGCAGTTCTTC.

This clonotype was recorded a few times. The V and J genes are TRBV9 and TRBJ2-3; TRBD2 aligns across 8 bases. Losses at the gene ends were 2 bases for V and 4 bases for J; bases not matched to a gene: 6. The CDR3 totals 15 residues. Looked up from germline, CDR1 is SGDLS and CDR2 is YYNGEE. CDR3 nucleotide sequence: TGTGCCAGCAGCGTTAACGGGAGGGCCCCAGATACGCAGTATTTT. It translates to CASSVNGRAPDTQYF.

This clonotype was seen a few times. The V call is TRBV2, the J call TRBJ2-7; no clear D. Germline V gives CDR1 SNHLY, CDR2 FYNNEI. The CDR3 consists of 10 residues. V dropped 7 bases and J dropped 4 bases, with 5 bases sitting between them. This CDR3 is CASMGYEQYV. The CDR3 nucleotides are TGTGCCAGCATGGGGTACGAGCAGTACGTC.

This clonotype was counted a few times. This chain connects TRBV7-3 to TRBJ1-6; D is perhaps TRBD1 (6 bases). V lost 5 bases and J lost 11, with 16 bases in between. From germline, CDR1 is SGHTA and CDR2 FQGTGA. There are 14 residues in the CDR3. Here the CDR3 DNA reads TGTGCCAGCAGCATCATTCACAGGGAGGCACCCCTCCACTTT. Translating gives CASSIIHREAPLHF.

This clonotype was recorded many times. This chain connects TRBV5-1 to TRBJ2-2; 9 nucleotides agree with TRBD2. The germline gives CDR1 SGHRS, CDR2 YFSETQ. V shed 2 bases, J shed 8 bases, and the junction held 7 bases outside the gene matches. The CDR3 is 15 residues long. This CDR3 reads CASSFTSGSSGELFF. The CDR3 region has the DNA TGCGCCAGCAGCTTCACTAGCGGGTCATCTGGGGAGCTGTTTTTT.

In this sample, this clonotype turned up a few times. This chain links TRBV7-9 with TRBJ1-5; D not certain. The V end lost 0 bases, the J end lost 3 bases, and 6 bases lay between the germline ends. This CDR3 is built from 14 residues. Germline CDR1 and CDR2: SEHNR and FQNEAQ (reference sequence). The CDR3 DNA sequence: TGTGCCAGCAGCTTAGCGTCGAACAATCAGCCCCAGCATTTT. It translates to CASSLASNNQPQHF.

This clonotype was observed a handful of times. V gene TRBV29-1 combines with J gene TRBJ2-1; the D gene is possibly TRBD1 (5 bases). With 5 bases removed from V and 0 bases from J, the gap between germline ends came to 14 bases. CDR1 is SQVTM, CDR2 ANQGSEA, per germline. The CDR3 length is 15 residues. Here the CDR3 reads CSVSPRVISYNEQFF. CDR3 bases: TGCAGCGTTTCTCCCAGGGTGATCTCCTACAATGAGCAGTTCTTC.

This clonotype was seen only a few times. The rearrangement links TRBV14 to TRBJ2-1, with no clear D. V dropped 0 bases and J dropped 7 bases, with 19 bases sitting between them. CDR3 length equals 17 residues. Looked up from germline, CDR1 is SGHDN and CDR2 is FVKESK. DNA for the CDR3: TGTGCCAGCAGCCAAGATTATGCTGGCTGTCTCTGTAATGAGCAGTTCTTC. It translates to CASSQDYAGCLCNEQFF.

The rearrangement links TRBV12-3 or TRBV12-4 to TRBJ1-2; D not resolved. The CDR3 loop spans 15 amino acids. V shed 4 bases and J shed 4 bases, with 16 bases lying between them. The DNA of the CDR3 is TGTGCCAGCAGTTCAATTAGGACGGCCTTCTATGGCTACACCTTC. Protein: CASSSIRTAFYGYTF.

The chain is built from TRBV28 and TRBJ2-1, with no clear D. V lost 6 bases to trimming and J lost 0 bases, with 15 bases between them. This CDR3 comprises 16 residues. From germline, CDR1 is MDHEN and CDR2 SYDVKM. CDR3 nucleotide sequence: TGTGCCAGCAGACAAGACGCGTCGAGCTCCTACAATGAGCAGTTCTTC. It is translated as CASRQDASSSYNEQFF.

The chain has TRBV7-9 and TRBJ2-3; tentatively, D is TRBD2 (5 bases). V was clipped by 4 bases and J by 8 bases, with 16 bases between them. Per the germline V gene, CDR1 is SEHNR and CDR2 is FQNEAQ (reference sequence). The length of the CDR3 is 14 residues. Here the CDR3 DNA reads TGTGCCAGCAGCTGGGTGGGGAGCCCAGGTACGCAGTATTTT. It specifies CASSWVGSPGTQYF.

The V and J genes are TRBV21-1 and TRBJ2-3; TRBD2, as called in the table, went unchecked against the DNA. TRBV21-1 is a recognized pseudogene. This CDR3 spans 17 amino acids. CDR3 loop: CASSKGLTSGSTDTQYF. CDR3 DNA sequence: TGTGCCAGCAGCAAAGGTCTAACTAGCGGGAGCACAGATACGCAGTATTTT.

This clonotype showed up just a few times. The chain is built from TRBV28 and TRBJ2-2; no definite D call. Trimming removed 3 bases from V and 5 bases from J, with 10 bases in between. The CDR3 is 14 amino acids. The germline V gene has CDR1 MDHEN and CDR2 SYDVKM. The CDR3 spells CASSFGFRTGELFF. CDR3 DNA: TGTGCCAGCAGTTTTGGGTTTCGGACCGGGGAGCTGTTTTTT.

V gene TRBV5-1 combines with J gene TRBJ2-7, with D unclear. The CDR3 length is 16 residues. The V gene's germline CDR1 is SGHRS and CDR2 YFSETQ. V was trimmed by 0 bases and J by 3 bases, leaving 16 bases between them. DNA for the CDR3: TGCGCCAGCAGCTTGGTCGGTGGAATTTCTTACTACGAGCAGTACGTC. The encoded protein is CASSLVGGISYYEQYV.

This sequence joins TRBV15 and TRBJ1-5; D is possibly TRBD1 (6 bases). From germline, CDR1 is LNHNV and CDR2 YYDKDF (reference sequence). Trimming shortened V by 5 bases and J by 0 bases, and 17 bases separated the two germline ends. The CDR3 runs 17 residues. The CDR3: CATSGRTAKYSNQPQHF. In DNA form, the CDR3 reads TGTGCCACCAGCGGTCGGACAGCTAAGTATAGCAATCAGCCCCAGCATTTT. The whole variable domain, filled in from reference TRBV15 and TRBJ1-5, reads DAMVIQNPRYQVTQFGKPVTLSCSQTLNHNVMYWYQQKSSQAPKLLFHYYDKDFNNEADTPDNFQSRRPNTSFCFLDIRSPGLGDTAMYLCATSGRTAKYSNQPQHFGDGTRLSIL.

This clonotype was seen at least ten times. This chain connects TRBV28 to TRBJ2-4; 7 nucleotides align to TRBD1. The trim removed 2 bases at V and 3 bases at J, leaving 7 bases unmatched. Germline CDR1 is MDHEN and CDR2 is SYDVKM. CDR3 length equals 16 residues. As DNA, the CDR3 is TGTGCCAGCAGTTTAAGTTGGACAGGCTTCAAAAACATTCAGTACTTC. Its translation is CASSLSWTGFKNIQYF.

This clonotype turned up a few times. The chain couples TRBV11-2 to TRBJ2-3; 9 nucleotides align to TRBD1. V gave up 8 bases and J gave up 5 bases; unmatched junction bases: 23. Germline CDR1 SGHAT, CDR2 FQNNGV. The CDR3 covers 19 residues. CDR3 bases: TGTGCCAGCGGGGGGTCTTCGGCCGCGGGACAGGGTGGGAAAGATACGCAGTATTTT. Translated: CASGGSSAAGQGGKDTQYF.